This T cell receptor beta chain was recovered during a study of control samples from healthy donors and cancer patients. Profiling relied on immunoSEQ multiplex PCR, and the TCRdb table lists in-frame clones only, not all of them. The sample lists over 85,000 clones, 65% to 85% seen once, with 38% in the top ten. A word on this clone: Other DNA variants within this sample encode the same CDR3.

Specimen: PBMCs. The sequence came from a man between 65 and 79 years old with lung cancer.

The CDR3 sequence: CASGQGGAGELFF. DNA of the CDR3: TGTGCCAGCGGCCAAGGGGGGGCCGGGGAGCTGTTTTTT. The chain links TRBV19 to TRBJ2-2; a possible D gene is TRBD2 (7 bases). Per the germline V gene, CDR1 is LNHDA and CDR2 is SQIVND (reference sequence). Trimming stripped 9 bases from V and 6 bases from J, with 14 bases between. The CDR3 has 13 amino acids.